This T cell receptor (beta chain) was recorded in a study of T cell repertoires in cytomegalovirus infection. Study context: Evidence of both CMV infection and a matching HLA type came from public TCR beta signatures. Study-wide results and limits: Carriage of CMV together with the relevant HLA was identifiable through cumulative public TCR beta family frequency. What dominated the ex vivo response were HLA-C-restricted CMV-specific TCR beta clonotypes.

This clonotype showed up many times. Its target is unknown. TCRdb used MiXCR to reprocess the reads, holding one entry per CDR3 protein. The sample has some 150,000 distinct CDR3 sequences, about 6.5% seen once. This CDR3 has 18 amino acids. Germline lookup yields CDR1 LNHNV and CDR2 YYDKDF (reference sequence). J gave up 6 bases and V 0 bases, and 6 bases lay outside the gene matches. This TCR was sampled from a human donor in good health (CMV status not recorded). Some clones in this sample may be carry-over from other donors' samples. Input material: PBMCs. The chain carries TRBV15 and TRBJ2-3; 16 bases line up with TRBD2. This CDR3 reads CATSRDLGLAGGPDTQYF. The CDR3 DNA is TGTGCCACCAGCAGAGATTTGGGACTAGCGGGGGGGCCTGATACGCAGTATTTT.